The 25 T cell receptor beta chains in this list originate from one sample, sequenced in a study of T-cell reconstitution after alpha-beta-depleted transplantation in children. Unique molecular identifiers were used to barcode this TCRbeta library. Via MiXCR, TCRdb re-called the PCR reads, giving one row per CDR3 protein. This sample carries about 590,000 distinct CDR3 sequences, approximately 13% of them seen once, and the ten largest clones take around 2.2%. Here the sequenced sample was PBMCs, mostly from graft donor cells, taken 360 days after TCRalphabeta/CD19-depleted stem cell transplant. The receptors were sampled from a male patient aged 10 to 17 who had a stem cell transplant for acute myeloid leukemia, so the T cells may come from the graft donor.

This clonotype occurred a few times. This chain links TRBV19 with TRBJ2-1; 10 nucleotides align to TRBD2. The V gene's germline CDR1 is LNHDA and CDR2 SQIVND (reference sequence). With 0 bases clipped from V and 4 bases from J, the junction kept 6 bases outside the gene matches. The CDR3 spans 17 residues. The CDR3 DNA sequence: TGTGCCAGTAGTATAGATCTCCTAGCGGGAGTTTACAATGAGCAGTTCTTC. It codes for CASSIDLLAGVYNEQFF.

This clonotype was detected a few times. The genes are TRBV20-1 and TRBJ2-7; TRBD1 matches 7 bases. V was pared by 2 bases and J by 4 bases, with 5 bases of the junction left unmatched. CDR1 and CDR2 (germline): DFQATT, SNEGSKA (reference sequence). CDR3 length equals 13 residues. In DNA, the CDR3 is TGCAGTGCTAGACGGGACAGCCCTTACGAGCAGTACTTC. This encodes CSARRDSPYEQYF.

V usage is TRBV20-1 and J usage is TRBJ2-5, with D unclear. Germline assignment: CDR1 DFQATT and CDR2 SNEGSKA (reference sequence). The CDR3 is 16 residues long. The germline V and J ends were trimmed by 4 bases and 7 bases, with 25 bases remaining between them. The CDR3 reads CSAIAPGRAGPTTQYF. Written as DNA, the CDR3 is TGCAGTGCTATTGCCCCTGGTAGGGCAGGTCCGACGACCCAGTACTTC.

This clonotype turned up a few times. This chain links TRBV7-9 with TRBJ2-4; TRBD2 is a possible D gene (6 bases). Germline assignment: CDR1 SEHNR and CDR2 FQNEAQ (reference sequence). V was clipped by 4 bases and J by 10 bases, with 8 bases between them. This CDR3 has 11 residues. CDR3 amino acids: CASSWDSIQYF. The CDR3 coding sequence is TGTGCCAGCAGCTGGGACTCTATTCAGTACTTC.

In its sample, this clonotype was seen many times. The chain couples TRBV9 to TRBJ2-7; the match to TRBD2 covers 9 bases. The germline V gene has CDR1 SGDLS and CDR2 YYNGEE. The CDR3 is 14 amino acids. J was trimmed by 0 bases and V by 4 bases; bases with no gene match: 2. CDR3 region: CASSQTSGSYEQYF. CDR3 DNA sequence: TGTGCCAGCAGCCAGACTAGCGGCTCCTACGAGCAGTACTTC.

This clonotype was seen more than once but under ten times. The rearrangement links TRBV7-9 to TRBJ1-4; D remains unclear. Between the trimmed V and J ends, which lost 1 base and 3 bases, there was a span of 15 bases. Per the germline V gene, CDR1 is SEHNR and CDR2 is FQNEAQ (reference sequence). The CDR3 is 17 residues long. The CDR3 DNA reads TGTGCCAGCAGCTTAGACGAAGTCCGGTGGCCTAATGAAAAACTGTTTTTT. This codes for CASSLDEVRWPNEKLFF.

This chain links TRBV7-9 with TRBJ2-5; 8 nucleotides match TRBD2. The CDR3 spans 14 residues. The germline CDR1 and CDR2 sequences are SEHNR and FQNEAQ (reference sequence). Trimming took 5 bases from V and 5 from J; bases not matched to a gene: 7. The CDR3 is CASSDSGVGETQYF. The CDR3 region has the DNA TGTGCCAGCAGCGATAGCGGGGTGGGTGAGACCCAGTACTTC. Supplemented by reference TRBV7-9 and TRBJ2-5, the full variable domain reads DTGVSQNPRHKITKRGQNVTFRCDPISEHNRLYWYRQTLGQGPEFLTYFQNEAQLEKSRLLSDRFSAERPKGSFSTLEIQRTEQGDSAMYLCASSDSGVGETQYFGPGTRLLVL.

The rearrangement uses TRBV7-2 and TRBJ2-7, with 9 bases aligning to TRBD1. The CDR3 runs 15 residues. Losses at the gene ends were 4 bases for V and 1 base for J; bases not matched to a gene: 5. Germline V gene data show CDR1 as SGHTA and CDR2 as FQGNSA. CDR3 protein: CASSSGTGSSYEQYF. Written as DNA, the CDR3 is TGTGCCAGCAGCTCCGGGACAGGGTCGTCCTACGAGCAGTACTTC.

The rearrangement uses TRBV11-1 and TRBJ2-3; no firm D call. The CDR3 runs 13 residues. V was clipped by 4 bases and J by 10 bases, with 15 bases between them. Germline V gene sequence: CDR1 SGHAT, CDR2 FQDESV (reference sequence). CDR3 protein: CASSWRPDVAQYF. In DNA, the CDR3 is TGTGCCAGCAGCTGGAGACCGGACGTGGCGCAGTATTTT.

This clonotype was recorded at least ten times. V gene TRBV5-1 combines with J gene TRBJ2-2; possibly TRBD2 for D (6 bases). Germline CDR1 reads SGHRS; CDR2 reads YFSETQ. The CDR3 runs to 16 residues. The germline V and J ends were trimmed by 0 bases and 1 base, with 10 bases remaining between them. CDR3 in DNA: TGCGCCAGCAGCTTGGGAGGCGGGGTGAACACCGGGGAGCTGTTTTTT. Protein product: CASSLGGGVNTGELFF.

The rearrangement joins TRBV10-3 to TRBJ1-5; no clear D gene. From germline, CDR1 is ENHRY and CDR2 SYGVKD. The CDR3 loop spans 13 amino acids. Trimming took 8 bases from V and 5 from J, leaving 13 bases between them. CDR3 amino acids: CAIASGLDQPQHF. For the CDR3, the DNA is TGTGCCATCGCTTCAGGTCTCGATCAGCCCCAGCATTTT.

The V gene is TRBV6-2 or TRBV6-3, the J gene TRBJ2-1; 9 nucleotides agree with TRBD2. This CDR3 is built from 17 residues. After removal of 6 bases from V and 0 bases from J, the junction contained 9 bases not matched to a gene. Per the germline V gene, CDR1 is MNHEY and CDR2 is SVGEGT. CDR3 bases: TGTGCCAGCAGCCACGGACTAGCGCGAAGCTCCTACAATGAGCAGTTCTTC. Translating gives CASSHGLARSSYNEQFF.

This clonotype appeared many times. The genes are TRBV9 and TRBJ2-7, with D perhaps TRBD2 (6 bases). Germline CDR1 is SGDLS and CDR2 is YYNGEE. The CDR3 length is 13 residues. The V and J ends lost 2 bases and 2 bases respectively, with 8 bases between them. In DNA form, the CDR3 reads TGTGCCAGCAGCGTGACGGGAGCCTACGAGCAGTACTTC. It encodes CASSVTGAYEQYF.

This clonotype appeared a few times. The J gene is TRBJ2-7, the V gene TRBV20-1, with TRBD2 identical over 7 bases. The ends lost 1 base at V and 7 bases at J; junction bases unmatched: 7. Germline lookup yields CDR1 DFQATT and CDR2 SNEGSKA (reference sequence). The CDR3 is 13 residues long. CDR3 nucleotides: TGCAGTGCTAGAGGCCTAGCGGCCCCGGAGCAGTACTTC. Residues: CSARGLAAPEQYF.

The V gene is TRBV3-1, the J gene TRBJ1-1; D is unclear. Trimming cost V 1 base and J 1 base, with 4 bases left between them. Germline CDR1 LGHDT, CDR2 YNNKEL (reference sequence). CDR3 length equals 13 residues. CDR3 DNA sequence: TGTGCCAGCAGCCAAGTCAGGAACACTGAAGCTTTCTTT. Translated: CASSQVRNTEAFF.

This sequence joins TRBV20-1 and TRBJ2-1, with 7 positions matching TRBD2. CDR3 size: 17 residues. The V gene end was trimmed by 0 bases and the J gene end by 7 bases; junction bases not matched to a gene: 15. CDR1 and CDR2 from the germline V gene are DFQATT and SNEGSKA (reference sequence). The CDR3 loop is CSARDHRRGRDGNEQFF. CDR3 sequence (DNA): TGCAGTGCTAGAGATCACCGTCGGGGGAGGGATGGAAATGAGCAGTTCTTC.

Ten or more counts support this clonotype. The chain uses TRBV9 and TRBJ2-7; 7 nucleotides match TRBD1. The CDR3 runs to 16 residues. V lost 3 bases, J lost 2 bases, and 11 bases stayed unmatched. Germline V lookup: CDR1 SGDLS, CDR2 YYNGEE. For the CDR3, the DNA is TGTGCCAGCAGCGCTCCCGGACAGGCCTTAACCTACGAGCAGTACTTC. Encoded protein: CASSAPGQALTYEQYF.

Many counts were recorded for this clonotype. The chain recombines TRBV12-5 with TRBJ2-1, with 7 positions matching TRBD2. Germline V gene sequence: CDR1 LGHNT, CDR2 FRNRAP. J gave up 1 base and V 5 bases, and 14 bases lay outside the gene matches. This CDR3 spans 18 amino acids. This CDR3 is CASGPATTTAGSYNEQFF. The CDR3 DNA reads TGTGCTAGTGGTCCAGCTACTACTACAGCGGGATCCTACAATGAGCAGTTCTTC.

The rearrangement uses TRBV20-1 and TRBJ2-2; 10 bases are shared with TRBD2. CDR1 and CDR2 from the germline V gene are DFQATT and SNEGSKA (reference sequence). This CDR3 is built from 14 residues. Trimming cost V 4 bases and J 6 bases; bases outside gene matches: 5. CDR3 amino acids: CSATGTSEAGELFF. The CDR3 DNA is TGCAGTGCTACCGGGACTAGCGAGGCCGGGGAGCTGTTTTTT.

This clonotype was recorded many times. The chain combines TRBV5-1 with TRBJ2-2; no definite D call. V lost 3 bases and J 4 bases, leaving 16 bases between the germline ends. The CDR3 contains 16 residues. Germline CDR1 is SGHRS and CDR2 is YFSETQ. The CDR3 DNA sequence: TGCGCCAGCAGCTCCCTCGGGCGTTTCCTCACCGGGGAGCTGTTTTTT. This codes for CASSSLGRFLTGELFF.

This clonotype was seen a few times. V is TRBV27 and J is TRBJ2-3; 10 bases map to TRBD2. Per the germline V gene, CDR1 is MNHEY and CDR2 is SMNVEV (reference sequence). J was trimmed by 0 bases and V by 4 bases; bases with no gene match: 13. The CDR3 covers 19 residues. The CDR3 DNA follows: TGTGCCAGCAGTTCCCAGACTAGCGGGCGAAGGTCTAGCACAGATACGCAGTATTTT. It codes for CASSSQTSGRRSSTDTQYF.

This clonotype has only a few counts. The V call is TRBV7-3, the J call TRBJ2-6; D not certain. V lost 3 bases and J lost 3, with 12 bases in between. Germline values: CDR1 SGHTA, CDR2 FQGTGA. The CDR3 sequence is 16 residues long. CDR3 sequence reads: CASSFSLENGANVLTF. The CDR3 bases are TGTGCCAGCAGCTTTTCTTTGGAGAATGGGGCCAACGTCCTGACTTTC.

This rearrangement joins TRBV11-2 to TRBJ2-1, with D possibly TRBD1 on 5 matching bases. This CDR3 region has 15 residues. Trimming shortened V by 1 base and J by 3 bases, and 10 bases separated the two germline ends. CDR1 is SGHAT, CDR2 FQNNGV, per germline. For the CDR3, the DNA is TGTGCCAGCAGCTTAGCAGGGTCCCACTACAATGAGCAGTTCTTC. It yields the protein CASSLAGSHYNEQFF.

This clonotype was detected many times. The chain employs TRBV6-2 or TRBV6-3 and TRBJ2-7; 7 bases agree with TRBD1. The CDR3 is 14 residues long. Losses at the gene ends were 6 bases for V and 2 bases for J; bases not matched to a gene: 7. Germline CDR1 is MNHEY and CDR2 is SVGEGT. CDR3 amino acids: CASSHRDSTYEQYF. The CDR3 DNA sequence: TGTGCCAGCAGCCACCGGGACAGCACCTACGAGCAGTACTTC.

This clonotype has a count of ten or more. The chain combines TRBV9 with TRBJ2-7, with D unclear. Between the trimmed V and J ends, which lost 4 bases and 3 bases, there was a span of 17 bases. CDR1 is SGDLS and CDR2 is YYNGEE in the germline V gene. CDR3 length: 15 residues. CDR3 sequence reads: CASSPQGDGLYEQYF. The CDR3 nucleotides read TGTGCCAGCAGCCCCCAAGGAGACGGCCTCTACGAGCAGTACTTC.